The clone carrying this TCR beta chain was seen more than once but under ten times. Ophthalmopathy in the patients scored at least 3 on Clinical Activity Score and at least 4 on NOSPECS grade, lasting under 3 months. An approximately 9.8 ml volume of fresh peripheral blood provided the PBMCs. This sample is part of a study of T cells in Graves' hyperthyroidism and ophthalmopathy. RNA transcripts provided the source from which TCR beta CDR3 regions were amplified. The HTBI set primed first-round TCR CDR3 RT-PCR. From the multiplex PCR reads, TCRdb called clonotypes with MiXCR, one entry per CDR3 protein. The data show 500,000 to 650,000 distinct CDR3 sequences, 17% seen once. Sequencing was done on a sample of blood. The TCR comes from a young woman with Graves' ophthalmopathy.

CDR3 coding DNA: TGTGCCAGCAGCTGGACAGGCTCCTATCAGCCCCAGCATTTT. As protein: CASSWTGSYQPQHF. The chain has TRBV6-1 and TRBJ1-5, with TRBD1 matching over 7 bases. V shed 6 bases and J 5 bases; nucleotides not matched to a gene: 7. This CDR3 contains 14 residues. Germline values: CDR1 MNHNS, CDR2 SASEGT.